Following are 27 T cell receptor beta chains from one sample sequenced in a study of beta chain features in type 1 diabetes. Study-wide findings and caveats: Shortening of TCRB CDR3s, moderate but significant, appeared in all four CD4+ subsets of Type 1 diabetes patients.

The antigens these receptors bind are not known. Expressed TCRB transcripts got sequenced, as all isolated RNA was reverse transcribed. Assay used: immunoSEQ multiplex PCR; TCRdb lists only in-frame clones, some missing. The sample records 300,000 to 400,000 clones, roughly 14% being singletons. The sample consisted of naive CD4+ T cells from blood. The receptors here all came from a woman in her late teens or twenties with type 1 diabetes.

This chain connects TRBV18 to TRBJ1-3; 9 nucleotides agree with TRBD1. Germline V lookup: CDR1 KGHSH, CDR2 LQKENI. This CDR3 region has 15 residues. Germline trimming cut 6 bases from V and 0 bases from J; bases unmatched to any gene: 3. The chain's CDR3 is CASSGQGISGNTIYF. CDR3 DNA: TGTGCCAGCTCTGGACAGGGGATCTCTGGAAACACCATATATTTT.

The CDR3 protein is CASSSFVGGTYNEQFF. The CDR3, as DNA: TGTGCCAGCTCATCCTTTGTTGGCGGGACCTACAATGAGCAGTTCTTC. This sequence joins TRBV18 and TRBJ2-1, with TRBD2 as a possible D gene (6 bases). Deletions cut 5 bases from V and 2 bases from J, with 16 bases between. Per germline, CDR1 KGHSH and CDR2 LQKENI. This CDR3 has 16 amino acids.

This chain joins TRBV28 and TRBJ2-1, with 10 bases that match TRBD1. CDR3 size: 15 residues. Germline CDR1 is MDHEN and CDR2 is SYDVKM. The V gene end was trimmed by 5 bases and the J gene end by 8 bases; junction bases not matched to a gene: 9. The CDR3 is CASSPSGTGDDEQFF. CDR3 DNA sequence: TGTGCCAGCAGTCCCTCCGGGACAGGGGATGATGAGCAGTTCTTC.

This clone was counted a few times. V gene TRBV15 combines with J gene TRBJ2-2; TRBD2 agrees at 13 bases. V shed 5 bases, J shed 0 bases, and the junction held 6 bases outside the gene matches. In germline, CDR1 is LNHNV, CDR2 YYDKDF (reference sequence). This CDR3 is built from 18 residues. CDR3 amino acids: CATSEGLAGVPNTGELFF. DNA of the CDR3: TGTGCCACCAGCGAAGGACTAGCGGGAGTCCCGAACACCGGGGAGCTGTTTTTT.

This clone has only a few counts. DNA for the CDR3: TGTGCCAGCAGCTTGGACCCTAGCGGGAGGGCCGGGGAGCAGTTCTTC. Protein product: CASSLDPSGRAGEQFF. The chain joins TRBV7-9 to TRBJ2-1, with 12 bases aligning to TRBD2. Germline V gene sequence: CDR1 SEHNR, CDR2 FQNEAQ (reference sequence). The trim removed 3 bases at V and 10 bases at J, leaving 10 bases unmatched. The CDR3 contains 16 residues.

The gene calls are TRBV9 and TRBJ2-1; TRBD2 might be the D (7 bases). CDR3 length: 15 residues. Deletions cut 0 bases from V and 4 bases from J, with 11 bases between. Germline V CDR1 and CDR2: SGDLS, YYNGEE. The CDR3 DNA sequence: TGTGCCAGCAGCGTAGAGGGGGGGCTGTACAATGAGCAGTTCTTC. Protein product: CASSVEGGLYNEQFF.

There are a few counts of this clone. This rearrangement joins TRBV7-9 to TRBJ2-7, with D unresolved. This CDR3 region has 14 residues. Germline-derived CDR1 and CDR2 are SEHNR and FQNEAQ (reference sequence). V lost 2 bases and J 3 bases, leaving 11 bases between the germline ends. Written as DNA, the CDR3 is TGTGCCAGCAGCTTAATCGCCAGGCACTACGAGCAGTACTTC. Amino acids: CASSLIARHYEQYF.

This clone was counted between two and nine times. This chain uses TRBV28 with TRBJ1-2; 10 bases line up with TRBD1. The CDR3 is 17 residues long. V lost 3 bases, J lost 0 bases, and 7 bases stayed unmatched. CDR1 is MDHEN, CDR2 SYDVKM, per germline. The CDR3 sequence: CASSLTGGKGANYGYTF. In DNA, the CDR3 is TGTGCCAGCAGTTTGACAGGGGGCAAAGGGGCTAACTATGGCTACACCTTC.

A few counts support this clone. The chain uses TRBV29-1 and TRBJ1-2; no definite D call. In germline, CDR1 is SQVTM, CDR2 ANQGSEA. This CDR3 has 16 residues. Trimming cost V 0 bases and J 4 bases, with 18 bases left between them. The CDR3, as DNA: TGCAGCGTTGAAGATCGGAAGGCCAGCGAGGGCTATGGCTACACCTTC. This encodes CSVEDRKASEGYGYTF.

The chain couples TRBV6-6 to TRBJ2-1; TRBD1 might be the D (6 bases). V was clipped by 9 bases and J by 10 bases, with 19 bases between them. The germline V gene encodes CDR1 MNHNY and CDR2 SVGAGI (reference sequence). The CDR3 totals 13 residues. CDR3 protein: CASAGASYGEQFF. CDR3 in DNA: TGTGCCAGTGCAGGGGCATCCTACGGGGAGCAGTTCTTC.

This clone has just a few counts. CDR3 nucleotide sequence: TGCAGCGTTAAGAACAGGGGGCGTGTGGGCTACGAGCAGTACTTC. Residues: CSVKNRGRVGYEQYF. This sequence joins TRBV29-1 and TRBJ2-7; 9 bases match TRBD1. Trimming removed 5 bases from V and 3 bases from J; junction bases left unmatched: 11. Germline V gene lookup returns CDR1 SQVTM and CDR2 ANQGSEA. The CDR3 runs to 15 residues.

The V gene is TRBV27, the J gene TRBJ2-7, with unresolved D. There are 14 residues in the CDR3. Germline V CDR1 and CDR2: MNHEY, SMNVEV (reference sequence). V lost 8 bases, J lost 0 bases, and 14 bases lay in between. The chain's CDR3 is CASSSPAGSYEQYF. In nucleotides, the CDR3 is TGTGCCAGCTCCTCACCGGCAGGCTCCTACGAGCAGTACTTC.

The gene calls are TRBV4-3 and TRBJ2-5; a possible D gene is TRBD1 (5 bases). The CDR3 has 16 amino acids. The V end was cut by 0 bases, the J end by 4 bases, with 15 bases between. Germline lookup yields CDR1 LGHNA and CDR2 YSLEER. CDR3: CASSQESRSGAETQYF. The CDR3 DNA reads TGCGCCAGCAGCCAAGAATCGCGGAGTGGGGCAGAGACCCAGTACTTC.

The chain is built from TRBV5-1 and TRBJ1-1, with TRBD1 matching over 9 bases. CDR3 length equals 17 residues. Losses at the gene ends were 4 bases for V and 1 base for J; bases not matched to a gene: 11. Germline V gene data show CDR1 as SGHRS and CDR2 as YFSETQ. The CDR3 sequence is CASSRSTGGLENTEAFF. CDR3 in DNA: TGCGCCAGCAGCAGGTCGACAGGGGGTCTGGAGAACACTGAAGCTTTCTTT.

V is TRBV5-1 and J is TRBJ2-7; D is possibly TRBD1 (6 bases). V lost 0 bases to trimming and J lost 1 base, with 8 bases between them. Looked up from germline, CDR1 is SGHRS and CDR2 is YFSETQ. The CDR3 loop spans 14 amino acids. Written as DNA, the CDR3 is TGCGCCAGCAGCTTGGCGGGACATTCCTACGAGCAGTACGTC. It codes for CASSLAGHSYEQYV.

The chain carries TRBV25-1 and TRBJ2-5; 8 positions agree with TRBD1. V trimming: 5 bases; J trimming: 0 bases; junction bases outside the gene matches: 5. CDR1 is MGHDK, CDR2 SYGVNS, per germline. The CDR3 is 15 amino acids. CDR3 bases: TGTGCCAGCAGTACCCGGACAGGGTACCAAGAGACCCAGTACTTC. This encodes CASSTRTGYQETQYF.

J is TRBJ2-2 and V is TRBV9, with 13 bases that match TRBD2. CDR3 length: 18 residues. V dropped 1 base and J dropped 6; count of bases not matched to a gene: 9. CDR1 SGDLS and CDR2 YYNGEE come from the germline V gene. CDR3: CASSVSTSTSGRAGELFF. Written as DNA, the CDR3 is TGTGCCAGCAGCGTATCCACCTCAACTAGCGGGAGGGCCGGGGAGCTGTTTTTT.

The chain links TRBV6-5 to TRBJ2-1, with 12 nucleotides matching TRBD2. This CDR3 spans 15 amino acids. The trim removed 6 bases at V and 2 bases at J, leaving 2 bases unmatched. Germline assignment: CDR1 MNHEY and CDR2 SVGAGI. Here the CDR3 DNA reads TGTGCCAGCAGCCCTAGCGGGAGGGCCTACAATGAGCAGTTCTTC. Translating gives CASSPSGRAYNEQFF.

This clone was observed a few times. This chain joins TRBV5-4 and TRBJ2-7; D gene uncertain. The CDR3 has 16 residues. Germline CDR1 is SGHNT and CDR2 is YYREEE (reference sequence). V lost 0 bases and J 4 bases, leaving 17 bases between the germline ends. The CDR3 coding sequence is TGTGCCAGCAGCTTGGGCGTTCCCCATCGAAATTACGAGCAGTACTTC. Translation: CASSLGVPHRNYEQYF. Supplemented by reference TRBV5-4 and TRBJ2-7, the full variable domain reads ETGVTQSPTHLIKTRGQQVTLRCSSQSGHNTVSWYQQALGQGPQFIFQYYREEENGRGNFPPRFSGLQFPNYSSELNVNALELDDSALYLCASSLGVPHRNYEQYFGPGTRLTVT.

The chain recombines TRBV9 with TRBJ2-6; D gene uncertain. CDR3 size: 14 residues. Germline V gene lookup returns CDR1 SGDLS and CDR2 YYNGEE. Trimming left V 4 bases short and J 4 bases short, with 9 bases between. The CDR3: CASSRVSGANVLTF. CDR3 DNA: TGTGCCAGCAGCCGAGTATCGGGGGCCAACGTCCTGACTTTC.

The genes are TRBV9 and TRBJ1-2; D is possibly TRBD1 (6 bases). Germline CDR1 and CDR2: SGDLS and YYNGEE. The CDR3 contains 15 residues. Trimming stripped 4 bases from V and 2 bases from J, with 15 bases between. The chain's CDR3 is CASSPRTVDNYGYTF. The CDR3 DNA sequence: TGTGCCAGCAGCCCGAGGACAGTCGACAACTATGGCTACACCTTC.

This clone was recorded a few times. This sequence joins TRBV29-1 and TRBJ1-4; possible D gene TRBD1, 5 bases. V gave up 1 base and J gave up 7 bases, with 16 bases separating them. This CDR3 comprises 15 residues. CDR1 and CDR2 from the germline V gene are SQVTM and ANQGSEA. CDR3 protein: CSVEVRGQGGEKLFF. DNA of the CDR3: TGCAGCGTTGAAGTTCGTGGTCAGGGCGGTGAAAAACTGTTTTTT.

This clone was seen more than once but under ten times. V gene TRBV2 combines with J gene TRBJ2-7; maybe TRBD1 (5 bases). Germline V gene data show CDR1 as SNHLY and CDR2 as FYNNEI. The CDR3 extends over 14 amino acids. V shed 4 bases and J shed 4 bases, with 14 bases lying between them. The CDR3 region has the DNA TGTGCCAGCAGTGGCCAAGACAGAGATTACGAGCAGTACGTC. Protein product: CASSGQDRDYEQYV.

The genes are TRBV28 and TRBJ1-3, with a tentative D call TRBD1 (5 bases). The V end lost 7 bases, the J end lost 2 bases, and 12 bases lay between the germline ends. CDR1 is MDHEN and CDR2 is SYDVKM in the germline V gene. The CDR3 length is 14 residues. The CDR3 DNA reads TGTGCCAGCACCGCGCAGGGCCCTGGAAACACCATATATTTT. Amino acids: CASTAQGPGNTIYF.

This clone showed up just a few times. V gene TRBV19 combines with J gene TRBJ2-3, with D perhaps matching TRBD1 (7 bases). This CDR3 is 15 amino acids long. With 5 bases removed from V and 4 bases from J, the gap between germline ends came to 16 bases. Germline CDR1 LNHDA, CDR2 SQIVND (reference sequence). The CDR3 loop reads CASSEWGGTADTQYF. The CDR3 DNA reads TGTGCCAGTAGTGAATGGGGCGGGACAGCAGATACGCAGTATTTT.

The CDR3 spells CAIGGRTSGTDTQYF. Written as DNA, the CDR3 is TGTGCCATCGGGGGTAGGACTAGCGGCACAGATACGCAGTATTTT. The chain uses TRBV10-3 and TRBJ2-3; 9 nucleotides agree with TRBD2. Per the germline V gene, CDR1 is ENHRY and CDR2 is SYGVKD. The CDR3 contains 15 residues. The ends lost 8 bases at V and 1 base at J; junction bases unmatched: 7.

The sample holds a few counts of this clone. CDR3 DNA: TGTGCCAGCAGTACACGAGCGGGACGGGAGACCCAGTACTTC. Translation: CASSTRAGRETQYF. The rearrangement uses TRBV6-6 and TRBJ2-5; 7 bases are a match to TRBD2. From germline, CDR1 is MNHNY and CDR2 SVGAGI (reference sequence). V lost 5 bases, J lost 5 bases, and 8 bases stayed unmatched. This CDR3 spans 14 amino acids.